This TCR beta chain derives from a study of a mutant IDH1 vaccine in newly diagnosed glioma. Study summary: Mean patient age was about 40 years; approximately 62% were male and 37.5% female. The timing of visit V12 was week 35, and that of visit V13 was week 47. General study points: Vaccine-induced immune responses occurred in 93.3% of patients.

Only in-frame clones appear in the TCRdb table, and some are missing; sequencing was by immunoSEQ multiplex PCR. The sample consists of around 50,000 clones, more than 70% of them appearing once. With regard to this clone: What it binds is unknown.

Described time point: week 35, safety follow-up. One vaccine dose held 300 ug of mutant IDH1 20-mer peptide and came with topical imiquimod. This CDR3 is built from 17 residues. V was cut by 1 base and J by 2 bases, with 15 bases left in between. Germline lookup yields CDR1 SGHRS and CDR2 YFSETQ. Source: PBMCs, taken from a glioma patient whose treatment included an IDH1 peptide vaccine. This receptor was taken from a woman aged 40 to 50 with glioma. The J gene is TRBJ2-2, the V gene TRBV5-1; D perhaps matches TRBD1 (6 bases). CDR3 loop: CASSLFGQRLNTGELFF. The CDR3 DNA sequence: TGCGCCAGCAGCTTGTTCGGACAGAGGCTAAACACCGGGGAGCTGTTTTTT.